The rows below give T cell receptor beta chains drawn from one sample of a study of blood T cells in healthy people across ages. TCRdb re-called the 5' RACE reads with MiXCR, one entry per CDR3 protein. Of 700,000 to 950,000 distinct CDR3 sequences in the sample, 58% were seen once. The sample comprised blood. Receptor source: a man aged 30 to 45 in good health. Each CDR3 is given with its conserved first and last residue. A D gene is named only where the DNA matches it firmly. Only some rows state a clone size, as once, few, many or a class for expanded clones.

size,J,V,D,CDR3,DNA
-,TRBJ1-1,TRBV12-3/TRBV12-4,-,CASSLTGLGEAFF,TGTGCCAGCAGTCTAACAGGGTTGGGTGAAGCTTTCTTT
-,TRBJ2-7,TRBV4-3,-,CASSQRLFYNEQYF,TGCGCCAGCAGCCAAAGACTCTTTTACAATGAGCAGTACTTC
few,TRBJ1-5,TRBV6-1,TRBD1,CASSLQGPGSNQPQHF,TGTGCCAGCAGTTTACAGGGGCCGGGTAGCAATCAGCCCCAGCATTTT
many,TRBJ1-2,TRBV3-1,-,CASSQDLLGNYGYTF,TGTGCCAGCAGCCAAGATCTTTTAGGGAACTATGGCTACACCTTC
few,TRBJ2-1,TRBV29-1,-,CSALTYNEQFF,TGCAGCGCGTTGACGTACAATGAGCAGTTCTTC
-,TRBJ2-7,TRBV12-3/TRBV12-4,TRBD1,CASSARKGASYEQYF,TGTGCCAGCAGCGCGAGGAAGGGGGCTTCCTACGAGCAGTACTTC
-,TRBJ1-4,TRBV29-1,-,CSVLPTGAEKLFF,TGCAGCGTCCTACCCACGGGGGCTGAAAAACTGTTTTTT
-,TRBJ1-6,TRBV10-3,-,CAISDNSLSSYNSPLHF,TGTGCCATCAGTGATAACAGCTTGAGCTCCTATAATTCACCCCTCCACTTT
-,TRBJ1-6,TRBV20-1,-,CSARGGTGDSYNSPLHF,TGCAGTGCTAGGGGAGGGACTGGGGACTCCTATAATTCACCCCTCCACTTT
once,TRBJ2-7,TRBV10-3,-,CAIGGYYSYEQYF,TGTGCCATCGGGGGTTACTATTCCTACGAGCAGTACTTC
-,TRBJ2-7,TRBV29-1,TRBD2,CSVAGGYNEQYF,TGCAGCGTTGCCGGGGGGTACAATGAGCAGTACTTC
-,TRBJ2-1,TRBV10-3,TRBD1,CAISDQGRTGYNGEQFF,TGTGCCATCAGTGACCAAGGACGGACAGGATACAATGGTGAGCAGTTCTTC
-,TRBJ2-7,TRBV18,-,CASSPPGGSYEQYF,TGTGCCAGCTCACCACCGGGCGGCTCCTACGAGCAGTACTTC
-,TRBJ1-1,TRBV29-1,-,CSVVGTDDLNTEAFF,TGCAGCGTTGTCGGGACGGATGATCTGAACACTGAAGCTTTCTTT
-,TRBJ2-1,TRBV5-1,TRBD2,CASKRTSGIFNEQFF,TGCGCCAGCAAACGGACTAGCGGGATTTTCAATGAGCAGTTCTTC
-,TRBJ2-7,TRBV20-1,-,CSARTAGSYEQYF,TGCAGTGCCAGGACAGCGGGCTCCTACGAGCAGTACTTC
few,TRBJ1-1,TRBV3-1,-,CASSQGWGNPEAFF,TGTGCCAGCAGCCAAGGATGGGGAAACCCTGAAGCTTTCTTT
-,TRBJ1-1,TRBV7-9,TRBD1,CASSRGTGKTEAFF,TGTGCCAGCAGCCGAGGGACAGGGAAAACTGAAGCTTTCTTT
-,TRBJ2-1,TRBV6-2/TRBV6-3,-,CASSHGPGEFF,TGTGCCAGCAGCCACGGACCCGGGGAGTTCTTC
-,TRBJ2-7,TRBV9,-,CASSVAEGSYERYF,-
once,TRBJ2-4,TRBV28,-,CASSVLGEQYF,TGTGCCAGCAGTGTTCTCGGGGAGCAGTACTTC
-,TRBJ2-1,TRBV30,TRBD2,CAWSVRGLAGAGYNEQFF,TGTGCCTGGAGTGTACGGGGACTAGCGGGAGCAGGCTACAATGAGCAGTTCTTC
-,TRBJ2-7,TRBV5-1,TRBD2,CASTLAGTYEQYF,TGCGCCAGCACACTAGCGGGGACCTACGAGCAGTACTTC
once,TRBJ1-6,TRBV5-1,-,CASSLFQNSPLHF,TGCGCCAGCAGCTTGTTCCAGAATTCACCCCTCCACTTT
-,TRBJ1-1,TRBV5-1,-,CASSLAGGPVEAFF,TGCGCCAGCAGCTTGGCCGGGGGGCCGGTTGAAGCTTTCTTT
-,TRBJ2-5,TRBV5-5,-,CASSFSRREEDQYF,TGTGCCAGCAGCTTCAGTCGCAGGGAAGAGGACCAGTACTTC
-,TRBJ1-6,TRBV20-1,-,CSARVPGRSSPLHF,TGCAGTGCTAGAGTCCCGGGACGGAGTTCACCCCTCCACTTT
few,TRBJ2-7,TRBV21-1,-,CASSKVQRGLREQYF,TGTGCCAGCAGCAAAGTCCAGCGGGGCCTCAGGGAGCAGTACTTC
-,TRBJ2-5,TRBV11-1,TRBD2,CASSLVRTSGVRETQYF,TGTGCCAGCAGCTTAGTCCGGACTAGCGGGGTGCGGGAGACCCAGTACTTC
-,TRBJ2-5,TRBV7-9,-,CASSLLTSGDQETQYF,TGTGCCAGCAGCTTATTGACCAGCGGAGATCAAGAGACCCAGTACTTC
-,TRBJ2-3,TRBV6-4,TRBD2,CASSATSGVPDTQYF,TGTGCCAGCAGTGCCACTAGCGGTGTCCCAGATACGCAGTATTTT
-,TRBJ2-1,TRBV29-1,-,CSVEDLPGSTGEQFF,TGCAGCGTTGAAGACCTACCGGGGTCGACCGGTGAGCAGTTCTTC
-,TRBJ2-1,TRBV9,-,CASSTRTQVGEQFF,TGTGCCAGCAGCACTCGCACACAGGTTGGGGAGCAGTTCTTC
few,TRBJ2-4,TRBV9,-,CASRGTGLVSDIQYF,TGTGCCAGCCGAGGCACAGGGCTAGTGTCAGACATTCAGTACTTC
-,TRBJ2-4,TRBV28,-,CASVVAGQGEQYF,TGTGCCAGCGTCGTAGCGGGGCAGGGGGAGCAGTACTTC
few,TRBJ2-1,TRBV4-3,TRBD2,CASSQGPGGPQEQFF,TGCGCCAGCAGCCAAGGTCCGGGAGGGCCCCAAGAGCAGTTCTTC
many,TRBJ1-2,TRBV20-1,-,CSASRTAGNYGYTF,TGCAGTGCTAGTAGGACGGCGGGGAACTATGGCTACACCTTC
few,TRBJ2-7,TRBV6-6,-,CASSSRGGSYEQYF,TGTGCCAGCAGTTCCCGGGGCGGTTCCTACGAGCAGTACTTC
few,TRBJ2-7,TRBV3-1,-,CASSQGQTRLSYEQYF,TGTGCCAGCAGCCAAGGGCAGACTAGGTTGAGCTACGAGCAGTACTTC
-,TRBJ1-2,TRBV2,-,CASSEGRSNYGYTF,TGTGCCAGCAGCGAGGGGCGATCTAACTATGGCTACACCTTC
-,TRBJ1-2,TRBV7-6,TRBD1,CASSSQVGTATSGYGYTF,TGTGCCAGCAGCTCGCAGGTCGGGACAGCAACCTCCGGGTATGGCTACACCTTT
-,TRBJ2-4,TRBV3-1,-,CASSQGDGTISIQYF,TGTGCCAGCAGCCAAGGAGACGGTACAATAAGCATTCAGTACTTC
once,TRBJ2-5,TRBV13,TRBD2,CASSPSGTSGSSWETQYF,TGTGCCAGCAGCCCGAGCGGGACTAGCGGGAGTTCCTGGGAGACCCAGTACTTC
-,TRBJ2-6,TRBV24-1,-,CATSDVTDSGADVLTF,TGTGCCACCAGTGATGTGACAGACTCTGGGGCCGACGTCCTGACTTTC
few,TRBJ2-3,TRBV5-1,TRBD1,CASHTGASSTDTQYF,TGCGCCAGCCATACAGGGGCATCTAGCACAGATACGCAGTATTTT
-,TRBJ2-5,TRBV28,TRBD1,CASSSPADRGQETQYF,TGTGCCAGCAGTTCACCCGCTGACAGGGGACAAGAGACCCAGTACTTC
few,TRBJ2-1,TRBV5-5,-,CASSPWPEQFF,TGTGCCAGCAGCCCCTGGCCTGAGCAGTTCTTC
-,TRBJ2-1,TRBV20-1,TRBD2,CSARGLALISSYNEQFF,TGCAGTGCTCGTGGACTAGCGCTGATAAGCTCCTACAATGAGCAGTTCTTC
-,TRBJ2-5,TRBV9,TRBD2,CASSLGTSGEVETQYF,TGTGCCAGCAGCCTTGGGACTAGCGGGGAGGTGGAGACCCAGTACTTC
-,TRBJ2-1,TRBV10-3,TRBD1,CAISDGQGTYNEQFF,TGTGCCATCAGTGACGGACAGGGGACCTACAATGAGCAGTTCTTC
few,TRBJ1-4,TRBV4-1,-,CASSQDRMGKLFF,TGCGCCAGCAGCCAAGACAGGATGGGGAAACTGTTTTTT
-,TRBJ2-3,TRBV7-2,TRBD2,CASSLPHLRGRVPDTQYF,TGTGCCAGCAGCCTACCACACCTTCGCGGGAGGGTCCCAGATACGCAGTATTTT
-,TRBJ2-1,TRBV4-3,-,CASSQDPPGPTVFSYNEQFF,TGCGCCAGCAGCCAAGATCCACCGGGACCCACCGTTTTTTCCTACAATGAGCAGTTCTTC
few,TRBJ2-1,TRBV20-1,-,CSAKDYNEQFF,TGCAGCGCCAAGGATTACAATGAGCAGTTCTTC